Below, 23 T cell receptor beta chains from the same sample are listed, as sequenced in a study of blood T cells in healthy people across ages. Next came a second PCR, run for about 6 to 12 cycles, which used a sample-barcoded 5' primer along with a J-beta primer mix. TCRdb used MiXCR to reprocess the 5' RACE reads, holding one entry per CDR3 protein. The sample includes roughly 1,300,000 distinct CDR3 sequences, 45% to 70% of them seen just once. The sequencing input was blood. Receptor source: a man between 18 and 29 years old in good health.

In nucleotides, the CDR3 is TGTGCCAGCAGCTTAGCTCAGGACAGGGATTACGAGCAGTACTTC. Translation: CASSLAQDRDYEQYF. V is TRBV7-2 and J is TRBJ2-7; 8 bases match TRBD1. CDR3 length: 15 residues. Germline assignment: CDR1 SGHTA and CDR2 FQGNSA. The V segment lost 0 bases and the J segment 4 bases; nucleotides outside the gene matches: 5.

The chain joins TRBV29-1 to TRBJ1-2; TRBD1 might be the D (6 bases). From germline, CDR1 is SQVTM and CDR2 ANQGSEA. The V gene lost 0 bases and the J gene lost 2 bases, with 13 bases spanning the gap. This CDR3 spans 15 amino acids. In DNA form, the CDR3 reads TGCAGCGTTGAAGATCGAGGACAGATAAACTATGGCTACACCTTC. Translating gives CSVEDRGQINYGYTF. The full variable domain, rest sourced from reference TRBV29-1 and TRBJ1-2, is SAVISQKPSRDICQRGTSLTIQCQVDSQVTMMFWYRQQPGQSLTLIATANQGSEATYESGFVIDKFPISRPNLTFSTLTVSNMSPEDSSIYLCSVEDRGQINYGYTFGSGTRLTVV.

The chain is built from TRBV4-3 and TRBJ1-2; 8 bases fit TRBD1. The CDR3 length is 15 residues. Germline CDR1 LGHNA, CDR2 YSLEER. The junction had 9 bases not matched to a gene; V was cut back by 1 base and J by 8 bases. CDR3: CASSQVTQGAEGYTF. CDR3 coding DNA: TGCGCCAGCAGCCAAGTAACCCAGGGGGCAGAAGGCTACACCTTC.

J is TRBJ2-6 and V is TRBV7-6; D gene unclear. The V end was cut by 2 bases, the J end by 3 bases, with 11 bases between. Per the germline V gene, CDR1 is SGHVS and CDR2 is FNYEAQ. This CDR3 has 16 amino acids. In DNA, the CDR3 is TGTGCCAGCAGCTTACCCGCTGGAGTTGGGGCCAACGTCCTGACTTTC. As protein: CASSLPAGVGANVLTF.

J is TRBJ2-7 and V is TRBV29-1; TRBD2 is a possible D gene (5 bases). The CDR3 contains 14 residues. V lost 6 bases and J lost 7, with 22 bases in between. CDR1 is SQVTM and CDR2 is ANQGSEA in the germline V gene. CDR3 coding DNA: TGCAGCGTCGCGAAAAGACTAACGGGGAGTGAGCAGTACTTC. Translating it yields CSVAKRLTGSEQYF.

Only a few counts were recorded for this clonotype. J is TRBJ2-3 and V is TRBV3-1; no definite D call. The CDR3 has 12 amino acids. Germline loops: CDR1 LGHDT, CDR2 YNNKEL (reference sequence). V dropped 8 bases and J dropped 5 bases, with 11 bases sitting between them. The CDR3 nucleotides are TGTGCCAGCGCCGGGTCTGAAGATACGCAGTATTTT. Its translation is CASAGSEDTQYF.

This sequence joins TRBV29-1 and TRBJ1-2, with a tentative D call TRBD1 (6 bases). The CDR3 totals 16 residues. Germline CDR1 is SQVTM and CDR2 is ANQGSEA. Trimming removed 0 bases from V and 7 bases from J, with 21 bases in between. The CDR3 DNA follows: TGCAGCGTTGAAGATGTCGGGCTGTCCAGGGGTCTTGGCTACACCTTC. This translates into CSVEDVGLSRGLGYTF.

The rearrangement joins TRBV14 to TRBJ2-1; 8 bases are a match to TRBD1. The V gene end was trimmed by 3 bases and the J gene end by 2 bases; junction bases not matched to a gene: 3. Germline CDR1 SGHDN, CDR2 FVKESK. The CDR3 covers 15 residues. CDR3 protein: CASSHETGAYNEQFF. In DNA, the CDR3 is TGTGCCAGCAGCCATGAGACAGGGGCCTACAATGAGCAGTTCTTC.

The CDR3 DNA sequence: TGTGCCAGCAGCCGCGTCGCAGACGGGAATGAAAAACTGTTTTTT. Its translation is CASSRVADGNEKLFF. The chain couples TRBV7-9 to TRBJ1-4; D gene ambiguous. Germline values: CDR1 SEHNR, CDR2 FQNEAQ (reference sequence). V dropped 5 bases and J dropped 5 bases, with 15 bases sitting between them. The CDR3 loop spans 15 amino acids.

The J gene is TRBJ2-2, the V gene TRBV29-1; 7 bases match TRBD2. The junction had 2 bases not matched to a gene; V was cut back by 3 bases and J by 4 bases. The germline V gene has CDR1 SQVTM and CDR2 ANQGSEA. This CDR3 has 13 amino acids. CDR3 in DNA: TGCAGCGTTGATGGGGGGGGCACCGGGGAGCTGTTTTTT. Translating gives CSVDGGGTGELFF.

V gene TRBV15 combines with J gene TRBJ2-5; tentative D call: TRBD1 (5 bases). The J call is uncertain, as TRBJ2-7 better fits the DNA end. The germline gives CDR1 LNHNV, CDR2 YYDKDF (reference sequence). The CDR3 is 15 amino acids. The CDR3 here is CATSIPQGMKGEQYF. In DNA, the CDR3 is TGTGCCACCAGCATCCCGCAGGGTATGAAAGGCGAGCAGTACTTC.

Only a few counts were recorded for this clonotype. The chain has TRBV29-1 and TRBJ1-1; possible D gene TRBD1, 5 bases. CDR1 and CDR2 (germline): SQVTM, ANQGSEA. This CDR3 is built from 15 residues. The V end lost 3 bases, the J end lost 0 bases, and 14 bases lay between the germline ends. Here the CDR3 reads CSVETQGGLNTEAFF. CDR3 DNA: TGCAGCGTTGAGACGCAGGGAGGATTGAACACTGAAGCTTTCTTT.

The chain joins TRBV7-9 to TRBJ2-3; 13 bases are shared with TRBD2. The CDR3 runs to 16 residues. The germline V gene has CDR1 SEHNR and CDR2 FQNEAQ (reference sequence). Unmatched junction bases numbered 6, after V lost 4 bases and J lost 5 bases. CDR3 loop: CASSSGLAGDQDTQYF. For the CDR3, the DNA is TGTGCCAGCAGCTCAGGACTAGCGGGAGATCAAGATACGCAGTATTTT.

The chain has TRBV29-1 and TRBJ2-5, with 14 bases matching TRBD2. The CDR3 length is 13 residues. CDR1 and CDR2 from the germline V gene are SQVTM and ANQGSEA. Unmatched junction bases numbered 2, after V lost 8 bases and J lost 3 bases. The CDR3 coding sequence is TGCAGCCTGACTAGCGGGGGGGAAGAGACCCAGTACTTC. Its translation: CSLTSGGEETQYF. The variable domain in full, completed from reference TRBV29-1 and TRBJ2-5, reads SAVISQKPSRDICQRGTSLTIQCQVDSQVTMMFWYRQQPGQSLTLIATANQGSEATYESGFVIDKFPISRPNLTFSTLTVSNMSPEDSSIYLCSLTSGGEETQYFGPGTRLLVL.

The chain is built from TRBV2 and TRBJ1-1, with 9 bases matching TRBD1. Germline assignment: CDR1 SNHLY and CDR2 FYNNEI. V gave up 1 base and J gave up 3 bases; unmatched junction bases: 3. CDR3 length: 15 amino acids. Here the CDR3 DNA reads TGTGCCAGCAGTGAAGAACAGGGGGCGTACACTGAAGCTTTCTTT. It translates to CASSEEQGAYTEAFF.

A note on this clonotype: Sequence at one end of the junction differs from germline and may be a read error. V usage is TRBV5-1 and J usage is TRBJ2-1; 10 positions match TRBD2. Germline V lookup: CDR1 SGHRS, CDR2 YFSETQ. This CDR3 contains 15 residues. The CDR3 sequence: CASRPTSGNYNEQIF. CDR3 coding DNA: TGCGCCAGCAGGCCTACTAGCGGGAATTACAATGAGCAGATCTTC.

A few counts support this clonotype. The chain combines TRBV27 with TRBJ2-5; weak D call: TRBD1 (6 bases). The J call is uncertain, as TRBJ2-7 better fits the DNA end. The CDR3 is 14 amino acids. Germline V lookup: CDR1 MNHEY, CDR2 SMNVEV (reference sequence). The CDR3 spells CATRPGQSGYEQYF. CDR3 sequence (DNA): TGTGCCACCCGACCCGGACAGTCGGGGTACGAGCAGTACTTC.

The CDR3 DNA reads as TGTGCCAGCAGTCTGGGACAGGGGGCACTTTATAGCAATCAGCCCCAGCATTTT. Translated, it gives CASSLGQGALYSNQPQHF. V gene TRBV12-3 or TRBV12-4 combines with J gene TRBJ1-5, with TRBD1 matching over 12 bases. V was pared by 5 bases and J by 0 bases, with 8 bases of the junction left unmatched. The length of the CDR3 is 18 residues.

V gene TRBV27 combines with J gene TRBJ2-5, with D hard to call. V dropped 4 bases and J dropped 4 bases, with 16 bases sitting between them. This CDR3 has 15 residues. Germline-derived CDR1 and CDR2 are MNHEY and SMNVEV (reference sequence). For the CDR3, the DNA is TGTGCCAGCAGTTACCCGAGTCCCCAGGCAGAGACCCAGTACTTC. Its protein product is CASSYPSPQAETQYF.

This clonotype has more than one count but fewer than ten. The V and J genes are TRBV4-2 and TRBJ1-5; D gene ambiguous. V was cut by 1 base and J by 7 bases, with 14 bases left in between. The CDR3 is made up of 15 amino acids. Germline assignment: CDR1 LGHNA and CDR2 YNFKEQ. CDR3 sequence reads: CASSQVEGYTQPQHF. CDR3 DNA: TGTGCCAGCAGCCAAGTTGAAGGGTATACGCAGCCCCAGCATTTT.

The DNA of the CDR3 is TGTGCCAGCAGTGTGGAAGGTAGCCTCTCTGGAAACACCATATATTTT. Its translation is CASSVEGSLSGNTIYF. The chain has TRBV6-1 and TRBJ1-3, with D hard to call. The V end lost 4 bases, the J end lost 0 bases, and 13 bases lay between the germline ends. Germline loops: CDR1 MNHNS, CDR2 SASEGT. CDR3 length: 16 residues.

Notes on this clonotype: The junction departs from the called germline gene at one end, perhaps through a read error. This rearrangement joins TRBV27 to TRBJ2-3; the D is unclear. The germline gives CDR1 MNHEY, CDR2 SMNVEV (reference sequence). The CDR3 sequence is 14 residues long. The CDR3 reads CASSASDWFKTQNF. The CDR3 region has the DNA TGTGCCAGCAGTGCCTCCGACTGGTTCAAAACGCAGAATTTT.

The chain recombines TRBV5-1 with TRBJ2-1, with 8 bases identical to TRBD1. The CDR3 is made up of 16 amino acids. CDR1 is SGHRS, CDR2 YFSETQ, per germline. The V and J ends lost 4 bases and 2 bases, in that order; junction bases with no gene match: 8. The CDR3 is CASSPIQGAPYNEQFF. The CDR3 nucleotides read TGCGCCAGCAGCCCGATCCAGGGGGCGCCCTACAATGAGCAGTTCTTC.